What follows are 8 T cell receptor beta chains derived from one specimen sequenced in a study of breast tumors, draining lymph nodes, adjacent tissues. Samples came from axillary lymph nodes draining the breast cancer. TCRdb re-called the multiplex PCR reads through MiXCR, storing one row per CDR3 protein. The sample records some 230,000 distinct CDR3 sequences, nearly 35% being singletons. What was sequenced was axillary lymph node tissue. The origin of the receptors is a female donor with breast cancer. Some clones in this sample may be carry-over from other donors' samples.

This clonotype was detected many times. The chain recombines TRBV11-2 with TRBJ2-2; 11 positions match TRBD2. Germline assignment: CDR1 SGHAT and CDR2 FQNNGV. CDR3 length equals 14 residues. The J segment lost 10 bases and the V segment lost 6 bases, leaving 7 bases of the junction unmatched. CDR3 DNA: TGTGCCAGCAGTTATACTAGCGGGAGTATGGAGCTGTTTTTT. The encoded protein is CASSYTSGSMELFF.

This clonotype has ten or more counts. The rearrangement joins TRBV20-1 to TRBJ2-7, with D possibly being TRBD1 or TRBD2 (5 bases each). Germline V CDR1 and CDR2: DFQATT, SNEGSKA (reference sequence). The CDR3 runs to 14 residues. V lost 5 bases and J 0 bases, leaving 14 bases between the germline ends. CDR3 sequence: CSASGPRSSYEQYF. CDR3 DNA sequence: TGCAGTGCTTCGGGACCTCGAAGCTCCTACGAGCAGTACTTC.

This clonotype was counted ten times or more. V usage is TRBV19 and J usage is TRBJ2-1; 12 bases map to TRBD2. Germline V gene lookup returns CDR1 LNHDA and CDR2 SQIVND (reference sequence). The V gene end was trimmed by 10 bases and the J gene end by 4 bases; junction bases not matched to a gene: 8. The CDR3 is made up of 15 amino acids. The CDR3 DNA sequence: TGTGCCACCACAAGGACTAGCGGGAATTACAATGAGCAGTTCTTC. Its translation: CATTRTSGNYNEQFF.

This clonotype was recorded at least ten times. This chain joins TRBV10-3 and TRBJ1-2; 8 bases agree with TRBD1. Per the germline V gene, CDR1 is ENHRY and CDR2 is SYGVKD. Trimming took 4 bases from V and 0 from J; bases not matched to a gene: 4. This CDR3 is built from 15 residues. CDR3: CAISGETGANYGYTF. CDR3 DNA: TGTGCCATCAGTGGAGAGACAGGGGCTAACTATGGCTACACCTTC.

This clonotype was seen many times. J is TRBJ1-6 and V is TRBV5-1; a possible D gene is TRBD1 (6 bases). The V gene's germline CDR1 is SGHRS and CDR2 YFSETQ. This CDR3 region has 16 residues. Trimming stripped 2 bases from V and 3 bases from J, with 12 bases between. The CDR3 loop is CASSLQGGHYNSPLHF. CDR3 DNA: TGCGCCAGCAGCTTACAGGGAGGGCACTATAATTCACCCCTCCACTTT.

The V call is TRBV12-3 or TRBV12-4, the J call TRBJ2-6; 9 nucleotides line up with TRBD1. With 7 bases clipped from V and 2 bases from J, the junction kept 12 bases outside the gene matches. CDR3 length: 18 amino acids. CDR3 sequence: CASTTNRGQSTGANVLTF. The CDR3 DNA is TGTGCCAGCACCACCAACAGGGGGCAGTCGACTGGGGCCAACGTCCTGACTTTC.

Details on this clonotype: A read error is possible here, since a much larger clone lies one base away. V usage is TRBV15 and J usage is TRBJ2-1; D uncertain. The CDR3 loop spans 12 amino acids. Germline V gene data show CDR1 as LNHNV and CDR2 as YYDKDF (reference sequence). The CDR3 protein is CATSRVTNERFF. CDR3 nucleotides: TGTGCCACCAGCAGAGTTACGAATGAGCGGTTCTTC.

This clonotype was recorded many times. The chain couples TRBV7-9 to TRBJ2-1; 11 bases are shared with TRBD2. CDR1 is SEHNR and CDR2 is FQNEAQ in the germline V gene (reference sequence). The CDR3 is made up of 16 amino acids. V was clipped by 1 base and J by 8 bases; unmatched bases: 7. This CDR3 reads CASSLEGLAVGDEQFF. The CDR3 DNA reads TGTGCCAGCAGCTTAGAGGGACTAGCGGTGGGCGATGAGCAGTTCTTC.